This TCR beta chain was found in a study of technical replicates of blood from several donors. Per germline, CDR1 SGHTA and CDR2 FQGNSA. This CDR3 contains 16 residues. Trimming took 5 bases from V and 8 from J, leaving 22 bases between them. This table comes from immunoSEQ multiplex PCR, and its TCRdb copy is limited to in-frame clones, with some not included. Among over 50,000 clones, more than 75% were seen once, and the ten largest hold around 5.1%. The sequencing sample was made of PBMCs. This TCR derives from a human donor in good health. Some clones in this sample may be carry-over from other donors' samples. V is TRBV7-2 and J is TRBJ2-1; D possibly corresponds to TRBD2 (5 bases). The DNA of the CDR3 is TGTGCCAGCAGCACAAGGCGACTAACGGAAGTCGATGAGCAGTTCTTC. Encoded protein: CASSTRRLTEVDEQFF.